In its sample, the clone carrying this T cell receptor beta chain was seen many times. Its antigen is unknown. The sample is drawn from a study of identical twins. Study-level findings and limits: Out-of-frame alpha sequences that twins shared showed excess low generation probability. Surplus twin overlap in beta out-of-frame sequences was less pronounced.

The germline CDR1 and CDR2 sequences are SEHNR and FQNEAQ (reference sequence). The CDR3 has 15 residues. V lost 5 bases to trimming and J lost 10 bases; unmatched junction nucleotides: 11. The cDNA had a unique molecular identifier and a template-switch universal primer site. TCRdb recomputed calls from the 5' RACE reads with MiXCR, one row per CDR3 protein. The sample holds around 450,000 distinct CDR3 sequences, about 14% seen once. The same specimen was also included in a second study, on yellow fever vaccine responses in identical twins. That paper states: The T cell response to vaccination in identical twins was reportedly partly convergent and partly personalized.

The TCR was taken from a woman between 18 and 30 years old in good health. What was sequenced was CD4+ T cells sorted from blood. The chain links TRBV7-9 to TRBJ2-2; TRBD1 agrees at 9 bases. The CDR3 sequence: CASSLDRGEKEELFF. In DNA form, the CDR3 reads TGTGCCAGCAGCCTGGACAGGGGTGAGAAGGAGGAGCTGTTTTTT.